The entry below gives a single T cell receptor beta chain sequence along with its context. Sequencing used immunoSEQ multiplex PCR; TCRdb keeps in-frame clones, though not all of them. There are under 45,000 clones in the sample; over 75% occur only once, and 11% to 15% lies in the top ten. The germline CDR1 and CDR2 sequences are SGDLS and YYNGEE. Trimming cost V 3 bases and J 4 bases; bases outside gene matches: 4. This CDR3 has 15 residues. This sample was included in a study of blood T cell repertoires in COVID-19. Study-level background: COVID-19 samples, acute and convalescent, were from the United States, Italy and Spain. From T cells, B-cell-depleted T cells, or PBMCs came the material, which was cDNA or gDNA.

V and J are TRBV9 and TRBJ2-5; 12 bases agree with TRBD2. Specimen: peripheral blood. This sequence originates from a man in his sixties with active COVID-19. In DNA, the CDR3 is TGTGCCAGCAGCGCACGACTAGCGGGAGCAGAGACCCAGTACTTC. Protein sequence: CASSARLAGAETQYF.